This T cell receptor (beta chain) was retrieved from a study of siplizumab effects on memory and regulatory T cells. On the study more broadly: Mixed lymphocyte reactions were performed as paired cultures containing siplizumab at around 1 ug/mL or no drug.

Data came from immunoSEQ multiplex PCR; TCRdb stores just in-frame clones and leaves some out. The sample records fewer than 20,000 clones, under 55% being singletons. Cells that made up the mixed lymphocyte reaction were cocultured at 37°C for about six days. Overall study findings and caveats: The mean Treg-derived percentage of mappable alloreactive CD4+ clones was approximately 70% with siplizumab compared with less than 35% in controls. No naive or memory phenotype could be assigned to roughly 80-97% of proliferating clones.

This clone is a singleton in its sample. What it binds is unknown. The V and J ends lost 7 bases and 0 bases respectively, with 6 bases between them. CDR1 is DFQATT and CDR2 is SNEGSKA in the germline V gene (reference sequence). This CDR3 has 11 amino acids. The origin of this receptor is a human donor in good health; the cells came from an allogeneic mixed lymphocyte reaction. V gene TRBV20-1 combines with J gene TRBJ1-1; no reliable D call. Material: CFSE-low (dividing) CD4+ T cells sorted from an allogeneic mixed lymphocyte reaction. The CDR3 loop reads CSVWVNTEAFF. CDR3 bases: TGCAGTGTATGGGTGAACACTGAAGCTTTCTTT.